This record looks at one T cell receptor (beta chain) sequence and its context. The clone's antigen remains unknown. Qualities for individual bases were not recorded, and no much larger clone is one base off. After removal of 5 bases from V and 4 bases from J, the junction retains 12 bases not matched to a gene. The germline V gene (reference sequence) sets CDR1 to LGHDT and CDR2 to YNNKEL. Inclusive of the bounding cysteine and phenylalanine, the CDR3 is 18 residues long. Kept here is only the CDR3 DNA, which spans 54 bases and is read in frame from base 1. This sample was taken from a study of T cell responses to AZD1222 COVID-19 vaccine listed by TCRdb under 2021. Regarding the complete study: TCR sequencing was performed for 230 to 250 trial participants, of whom some 200 were given two doses of AZD1222 and around 25 were given two doses of MenACWY control vaccine. Trial participants were enrolled by age into 18-55, 56-69 and 70-plus year subgroups, with about 150, 28 and 57 TCR-sequenced participants respectively.

Paper-wide results and their limitations: In the small 56-69-year group, the increase in depth fell short of significance, most likely because of low power. No day 14 peak-response samples were available, so repertoires were characterized only after the peak T cell response. Reportedly, almost half of the unique spike-specific TCRs recognized epitopes lying outside the regions that are mutated in the B.1.351 and B.1.1.7 variants. Conclusions about previously exposed vaccinees are limited, since just six AZD1222 recipients were seropositive for SARS-CoV-2 at baseline. After two AZD1222 doses, spike-specific TCR breadth and depth were significantly higher than at day 0 and than in MenACWY recipients. Participants were mostly white British and included more females than males, and it was suggested by the authors that clonal diversity may have been underestimated. The whole spike protein was spanned by vaccine-associated CD4 TCRs, and dominant responses were seen in regions 160-218 and 743-854.

The CDR3 regions of human TCRbeta chains were analyzed by immunosequencing. For the original study's pipeline: Repertoire TCRs were checked for matches against a reference library of SARS-CoV-2-specific TCRs that had been generated using the MIRA antigen-specificity platform. Breadth meant the fraction of unique TCRs that were SARS-CoV-2-associated, whereas depth meant the fraction of total T cells that were SARS-CoV-2-associated. Using the MIRA data, each spike-specific TCR was assigned both to the spike region to which the TCR was reactive and to a CD4 or CD8 class. Log10-transformed breadth and depth values were compared by one-way ANOVA with Sidak's multiple comparisons tests. This immuneACCESS table, as held by TCRdb, lists in-frame sequences with V and J called but not all clones. Of the missing ones, under half trace to an unresolved V gene in checked studies; the others have no known cause. The DNA was the basis for D and trimming; V, J and clone size are from that table. Here the sample has 90,000 to 120,000 clones; approximately 89% occur a single time. The ten largest clonotypes hold 3.3% of the sample.

The time point label for this specimen denotes: about 28 days (+/-7) after the second vaccine dose. The label giving this sample's treatment or condition can be read as: meningococcal conjugate vaccine given as trial control. Samples from vaccinated people were obtained from the UK trials COV001 and COV002, which included a single-blind randomized controlled phase 2/3 trial of AZD1222 (ChAdOx1 nCoV-19) in healthy adults. For TCRbeta chain sequencing, PBMC samples from trial participants were taken at day 0 and at day 28 after the second dose. The sample consisted of peripheral blood, taken 28 days after the second dose of the MenACWY control vaccine. The V gene is TRBV3-1 (or the pseudogene TRBV3-2) and the J gene is TRBJ2-6, with 9 bases matching TRBD1. This receptor was taken from an adult who received the MenACWY meningococcal vaccine as a control. The CDR3 sequence is CASSATTGGQEGANVLTF. The DNA sequence reads TGTGCCAGCAGCGCCACAACAGGGGGCCAAGAAGGGGCCAACGTCCTGACTTTC.